This entry features one T cell receptor (beta chain) sequence. Per the original data handling: Scientists estimated how many nucleated cells there were by amplifying reference gene primers. Profiling relied on immunoSEQ multiplex PCR, and the TCRdb table lists in-frame clones only, not all of them. The V and J calls and clone size are taken from that table; D and trimming were inferred from the DNA. The data hold around 140,000 clones, with roughly 89% observed a single time. The source of the sample is a study of blood T cell repertoires in COVID-19. Overall study: Whether acute or convalescent, the COVID-19 samples came from the United States, Italy and Spain. The analysed material was cDNA or gDNA that came from T cells, B-cell-depleted T cells, or PBMCs.

Germline CDR1 and CDR2: MDHEN and SYDVKM. Deletions cut 3 bases from V and 3 bases from J, with 6 bases between. The CDR3 consists of 12 residues. Sequencing used peripheral blood. The source is a man aged 50-60 years with active or convalescent COVID-19. The chain has TRBV28 and TRBJ2-7; D remains ambiguous. The CDR3 region is CASSLYSYEQYF. CDR3 sequence (DNA): TGTGCCAGCAGTTTGTACAGCTACGAGCAGTACTTC.